This T cell receptor beta chain was observed in a study of blood T cells in healthy people across ages. Combining a sample-barcoded 5' primer with a J-beta primer mix, a second PCR ran for roughly 7 to 12 cycles. Each CDR3 protein is one row after TCRdb ran MiXCR on the 5' RACE reads. Altogether roughly 1.6 million distinct CDR3 sequences are present, roughly 32% being singletons, with the ten largest covering over 9%. This clonotype was seen more than once but under ten times. RNA extraction gave at least 5 micrograms of total RNA per sample. Material: blood. This sequence originates from a woman under 40 in good health.

The chain's CDR3 is CASSLGPEEGLRTEAFF. In DNA form, the CDR3 reads TGTGCCAGCAGCTTAGGGCCTGAAGAGGGGCTTAGGACTGAAGCTTTCTTT. The rearrangement uses TRBV11-2 and TRBJ1-1, with D perhaps TRBD1 (5 bases). The germline CDR1 and CDR2 sequences are SGHAT and FQNNGV. This CDR3 has 17 amino acids. Trimming took off 1 base at V and 5 bases at J, with 20 bases between the two ends. The full variable domain, its missing parts supplied by reference TRBV11-2 and TRBJ1-1, is EAGVAQSPRYKIIEKRQSVAFWCNPISGHATLYWYQQILGQGPKLLIQFQNNGVVDDSQLPKDRFSAERLKGVDSTLKIQPAKLEDSAVYLCASSLGPEEGLRTEAFFGQGTRLTVV.